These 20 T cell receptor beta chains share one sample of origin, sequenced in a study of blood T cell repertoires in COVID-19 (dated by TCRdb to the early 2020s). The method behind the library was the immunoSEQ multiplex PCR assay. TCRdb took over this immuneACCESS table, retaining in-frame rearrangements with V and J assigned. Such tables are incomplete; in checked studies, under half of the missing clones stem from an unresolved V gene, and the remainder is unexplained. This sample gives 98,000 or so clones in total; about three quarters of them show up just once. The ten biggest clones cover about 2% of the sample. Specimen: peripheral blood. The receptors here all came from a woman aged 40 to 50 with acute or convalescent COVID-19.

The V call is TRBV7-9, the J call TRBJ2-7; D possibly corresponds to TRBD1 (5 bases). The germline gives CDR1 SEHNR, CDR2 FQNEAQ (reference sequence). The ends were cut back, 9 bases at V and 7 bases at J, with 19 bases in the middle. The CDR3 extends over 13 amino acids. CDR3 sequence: CASQASGYEEQYF. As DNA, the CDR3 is TGTGCCAGTCAGGCTTCAGGGTACGAAGAGCAGTACTTC.

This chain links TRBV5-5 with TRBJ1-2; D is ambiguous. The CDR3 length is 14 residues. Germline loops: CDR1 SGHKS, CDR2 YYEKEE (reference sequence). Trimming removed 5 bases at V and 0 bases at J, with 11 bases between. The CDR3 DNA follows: TGTGCCAGCAGTTCCGGGTTGGCTAACTATGGCTACACCTTC. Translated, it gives CASSSGLANYGYTF.

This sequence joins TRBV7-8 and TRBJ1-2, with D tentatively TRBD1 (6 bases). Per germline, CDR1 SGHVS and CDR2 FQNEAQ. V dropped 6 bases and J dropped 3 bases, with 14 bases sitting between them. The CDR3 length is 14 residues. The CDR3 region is CASSLRGGDYGYTF. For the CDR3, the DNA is TGTGCCAGCAGTCTTCGAGGGGGGGACTATGGCTACACCTTC.

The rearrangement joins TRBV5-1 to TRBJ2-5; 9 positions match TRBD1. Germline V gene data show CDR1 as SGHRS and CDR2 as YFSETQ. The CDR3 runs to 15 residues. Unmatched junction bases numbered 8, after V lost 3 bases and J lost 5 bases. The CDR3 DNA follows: TGCGCCAGCAGCTCTACAGGGGGCGAGGGGGAGACCCAGTACTTC. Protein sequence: CASSSTGGEGETQYF.

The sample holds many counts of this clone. CDR3 sequence (DNA): TGTGCCACCAGCAAAGGAGGGTACTCTAGCACAGATACGCAGTATTTT. Residues: CATSKGGYSSTDTQYF. The rearrangement links TRBV15 to TRBJ2-3; possibly TRBD2 for D (6 bases). The germline V gene has CDR1 LNHNV and CDR2 YYDKDF (reference sequence). V was cut by 4 bases and J by 0 bases, with 14 bases left in between. This CDR3 region has 16 residues.

The CDR3 region is CASSLEAGGKETQYF. In nucleotides, the CDR3 is TGTGCCAGCAGCCTTGAGGCAGGGGGCAAAGAGACCCAGTACTTC. The J gene is TRBJ2-5, the V gene TRBV7-9; 8 nucleotides match TRBD1. Germline V gene sequence: CDR1 SEHNR, CDR2 FQNEAQ (reference sequence). The V segment lost 5 bases and the J segment 3 bases; nucleotides outside the gene matches: 8. The length of the CDR3 is 15 residues.

Here the CDR3 DNA reads TGTGCCAGCAAGACGGGACAGTATAATTCACCCCTCCACTTT. It codes for CASKTGQYNSPLHF. V usage is TRBV28 and J usage is TRBJ1-6; the match to TRBD1 covers 7 bases. Germline V gene data show CDR1 as MDHEN and CDR2 as SYDVKM. J lost 4 bases, V lost 7 bases, and 4 bases had no gene match. This CDR3 has 14 amino acids.

CDR3 sequence: CASSLYGGPGGEQFF. The DNA for the CDR3 is TGTGCCAGCAGCTTATACGGGGGGCCGGGAGGTGAGCAGTTCTTC. The genes are TRBV7-2 and TRBJ2-1, with D possibly being TRBD2 (7 bases). CDR3 length: 15 amino acids. Trimming cost V 2 bases and J 9 bases, with 17 bases left between them. The V gene's germline CDR1 is SGHTA and CDR2 FQGNSA.

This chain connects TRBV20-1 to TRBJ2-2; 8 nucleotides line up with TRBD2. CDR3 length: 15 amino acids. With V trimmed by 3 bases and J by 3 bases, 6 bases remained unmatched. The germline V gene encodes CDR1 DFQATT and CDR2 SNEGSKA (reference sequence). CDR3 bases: TGCAGTGCTAGTTTGGGACTAGGCGACACCGGGGAGCTGTTTTTT. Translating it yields CSASLGLGDTGELFF.

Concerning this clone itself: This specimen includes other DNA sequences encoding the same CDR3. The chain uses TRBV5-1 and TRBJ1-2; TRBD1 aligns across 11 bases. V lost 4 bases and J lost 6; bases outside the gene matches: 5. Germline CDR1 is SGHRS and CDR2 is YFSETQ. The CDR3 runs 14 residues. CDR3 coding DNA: TGCGCCAGCAGCGGACAGGGGGCGTCGGATGGCTACACCTTC. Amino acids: CASSGQGASDGYTF.

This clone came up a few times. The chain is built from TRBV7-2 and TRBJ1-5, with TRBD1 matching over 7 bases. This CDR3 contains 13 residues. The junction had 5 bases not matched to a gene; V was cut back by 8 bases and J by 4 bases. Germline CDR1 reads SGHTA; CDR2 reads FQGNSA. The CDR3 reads CASGRQGNQPQHF. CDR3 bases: TGTGCCAGCGGACGACAGGGAAATCAGCCCCAGCATTTT.

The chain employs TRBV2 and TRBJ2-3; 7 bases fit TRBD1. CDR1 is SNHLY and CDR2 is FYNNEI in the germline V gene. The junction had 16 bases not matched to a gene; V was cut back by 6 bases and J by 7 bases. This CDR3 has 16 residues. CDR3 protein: CASSERASPTGNTQYF. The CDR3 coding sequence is TGTGCCAGCAGCGAACGAGCTAGCCCGACAGGGAATACGCAGTATTTT. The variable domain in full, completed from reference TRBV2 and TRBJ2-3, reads EPEVTQTPSHQVTQMGQEVILRCVPISNHLYFYWYRQILGQKVEFLVSFYNNEISEKSEIFDDQFSVERPDGSNFTLKIRSTKLEDSAMYFCASSERASPTGNTQYFGPGTRLTVL.

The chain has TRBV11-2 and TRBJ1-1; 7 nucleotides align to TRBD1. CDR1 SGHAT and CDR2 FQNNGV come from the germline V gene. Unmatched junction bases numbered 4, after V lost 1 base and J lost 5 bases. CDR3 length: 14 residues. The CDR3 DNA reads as TGTGCCAGCAGCTTAGGCAGGGGGGTTACTGAAGCTTTCTTT. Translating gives CASSLGRGVTEAFF.

The CDR3: CASSQLQVSYNEQFF. The DNA for the CDR3 is TGCGCCAGCAGCCAACTACAGGTCTCCTACAATGAGCAGTTCTTC. V and J are TRBV4-1 and TRBJ2-1; weak D call: TRBD1 (5 bases). V dropped 2 bases and J dropped 0 bases, with 8 bases sitting between them. CDR3 length: 15 amino acids. Germline CDR1 and CDR2: MGHRA and YSYEKL.

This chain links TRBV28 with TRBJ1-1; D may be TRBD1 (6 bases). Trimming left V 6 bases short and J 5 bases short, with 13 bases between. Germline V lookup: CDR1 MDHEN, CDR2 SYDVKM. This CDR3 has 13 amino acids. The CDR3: CASSSGGRTEAFF. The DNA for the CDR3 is TGTGCCAGCAGCTCGGGGGGGCGTACTGAAGCTTTCTTT.

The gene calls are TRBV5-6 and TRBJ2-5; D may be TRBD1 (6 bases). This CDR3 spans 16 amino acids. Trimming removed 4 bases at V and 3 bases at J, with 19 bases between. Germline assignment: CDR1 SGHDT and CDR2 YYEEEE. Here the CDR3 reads CASSPPPGAAKETQYF. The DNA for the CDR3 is TGTGCCAGCAGCCCACCCCCAGGGGCGGCGAAAGAGACCCAGTACTTC. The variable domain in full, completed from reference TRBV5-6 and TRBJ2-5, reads DAGVTQSPTHLIKTRGQQVTLRCSPKSGHDTVSWYQQALGQGPQFIFQYYEEEERQRGNFPDRFSGHQFPNYSSELNVNALLLGDSALYLCASSPPPGAAKETQYFGPGTRLLVL.

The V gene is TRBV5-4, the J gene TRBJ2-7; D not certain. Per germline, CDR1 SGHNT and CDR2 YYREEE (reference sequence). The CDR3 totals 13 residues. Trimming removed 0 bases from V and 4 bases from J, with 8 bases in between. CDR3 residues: CASSLAGIYEQYF. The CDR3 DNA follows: TGTGCCAGCAGCTTGGCGGGTATTTACGAGCAGTACTTC.

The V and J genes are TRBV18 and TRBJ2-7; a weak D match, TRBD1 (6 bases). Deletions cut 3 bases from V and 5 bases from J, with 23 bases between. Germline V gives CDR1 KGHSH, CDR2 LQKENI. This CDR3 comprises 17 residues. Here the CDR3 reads CASSPSINRVLKDEQYF. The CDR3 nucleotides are TGTGCCAGCTCACCGTCTATAAACAGGGTCTTAAAGGACGAGCAGTACTTC.

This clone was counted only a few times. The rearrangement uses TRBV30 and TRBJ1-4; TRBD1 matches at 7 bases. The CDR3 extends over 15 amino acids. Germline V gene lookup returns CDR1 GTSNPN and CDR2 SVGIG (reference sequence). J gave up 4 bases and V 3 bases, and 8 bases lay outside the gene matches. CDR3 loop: CAWSLTGQFNEKLFF. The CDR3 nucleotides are TGTGCCTGGAGCCTAACGGGACAGTTTAATGAAAAACTGTTTTTT.

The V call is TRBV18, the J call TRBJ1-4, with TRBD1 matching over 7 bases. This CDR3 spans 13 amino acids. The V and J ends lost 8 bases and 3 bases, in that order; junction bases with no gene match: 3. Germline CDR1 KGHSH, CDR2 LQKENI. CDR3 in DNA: TGTGCCAGCCAGGGGGGAGCTAATGAAAAACTGTTTTTT. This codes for CASQGGANEKLFF.